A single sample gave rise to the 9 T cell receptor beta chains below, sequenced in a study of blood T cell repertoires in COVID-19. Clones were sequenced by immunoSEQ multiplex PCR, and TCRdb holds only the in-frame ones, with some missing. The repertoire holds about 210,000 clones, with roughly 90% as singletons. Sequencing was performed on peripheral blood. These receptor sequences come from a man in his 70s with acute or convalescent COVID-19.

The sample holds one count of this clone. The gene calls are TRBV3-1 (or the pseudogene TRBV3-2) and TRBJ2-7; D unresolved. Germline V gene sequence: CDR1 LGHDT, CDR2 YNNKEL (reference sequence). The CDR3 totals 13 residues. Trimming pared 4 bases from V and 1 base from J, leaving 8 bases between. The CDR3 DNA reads TGTGCCAGCAGCCTGCTAAATTCCTACGAGCAGTACTTC. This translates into CASSLLNSYEQYF.

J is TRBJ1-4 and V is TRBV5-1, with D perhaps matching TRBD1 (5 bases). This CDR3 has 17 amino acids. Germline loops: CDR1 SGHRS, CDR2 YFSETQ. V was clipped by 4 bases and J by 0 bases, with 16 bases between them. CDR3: CASSLTSGGATNEKLFF. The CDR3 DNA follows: TGCGCCAGCAGCCTCACCTCGGGGGGGGCAACTAATGAAAAACTGTTTTTT.

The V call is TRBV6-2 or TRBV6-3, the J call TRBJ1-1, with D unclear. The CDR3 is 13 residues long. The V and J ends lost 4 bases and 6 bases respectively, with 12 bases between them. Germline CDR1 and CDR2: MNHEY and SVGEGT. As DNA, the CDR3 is TGTGCCAGCAGTTCCCCCGGTGCCCCTGAAGCTTTCTTT. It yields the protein CASSSPGAPEAFF.

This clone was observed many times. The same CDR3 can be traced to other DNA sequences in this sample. The CDR3 DNA sequence: TGTGCCAGCAGCTTGGGGCCGGGAGGCACTGAAGCTTTCTTT. It specifies CASSLGPGGTEAFF. The chain couples TRBV7-9 to TRBJ1-1; tentative D call: TRBD1 (5 bases). The CDR3 extends over 14 amino acids. CDR1 is SEHNR, CDR2 FQNEAQ, per germline (reference sequence). Trimming stripped 3 bases from V and 4 bases from J, with 12 bases between.

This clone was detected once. The CDR3 reads CASSVTYKSSGANVLTF. DNA for the CDR3: TGTGCCAGCAGTGTGACATACAAGAGCTCTGGGGCCAACGTCCTGACTTTC. The chain combines TRBV6-1 with TRBJ2-6, with no clear D. V was pared by 4 bases and J by 0 bases, with 13 bases between. The CDR3 totals 17 residues. Germline assignment: CDR1 MNHNS and CDR2 SASEGT.

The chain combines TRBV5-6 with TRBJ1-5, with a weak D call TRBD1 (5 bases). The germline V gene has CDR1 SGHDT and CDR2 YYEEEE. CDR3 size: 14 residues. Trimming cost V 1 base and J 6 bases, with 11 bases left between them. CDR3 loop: CASSLQGRTQPQHF. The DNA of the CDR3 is TGTGCCAGCAGCTTGCAGGGCCGTACTCAGCCCCAGCATTTT.

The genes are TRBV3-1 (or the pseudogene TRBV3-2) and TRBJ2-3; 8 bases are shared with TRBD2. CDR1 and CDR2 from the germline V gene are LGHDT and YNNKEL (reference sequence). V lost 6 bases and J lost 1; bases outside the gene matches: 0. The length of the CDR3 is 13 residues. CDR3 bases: TGTGCCAGCAGACTAGCGGGCACAGATACGCAGTATTTT. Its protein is CASRLAGTDTQYF.

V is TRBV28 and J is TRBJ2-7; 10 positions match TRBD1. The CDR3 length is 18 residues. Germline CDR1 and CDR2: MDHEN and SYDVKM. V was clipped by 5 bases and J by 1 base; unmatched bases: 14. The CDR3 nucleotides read TGTGCCAGCAGTCCTCCGGGACAGGGGACTATTGAGTCCTACGAGCAGTACTTC. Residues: CASSPPGQGTIESYEQYF. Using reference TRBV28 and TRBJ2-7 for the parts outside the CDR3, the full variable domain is DVKVTQSSRYLVKRTGEKVFLECVQDMDHENMFWYRQDPGLGLRLIYFSYDVKMKEKGDIPEGYSVSREKKERFSLILESASTNQTSMYLCASSPPGQGTIESYEQYFGPGTRLTVT.

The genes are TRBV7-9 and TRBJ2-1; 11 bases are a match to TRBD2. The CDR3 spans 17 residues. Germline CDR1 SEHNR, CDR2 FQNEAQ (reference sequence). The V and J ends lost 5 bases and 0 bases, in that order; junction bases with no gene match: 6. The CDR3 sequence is CASSRGTSGTSYNEQFF. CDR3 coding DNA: TGTGCCAGCAGCCGCGGGACTAGCGGAACCTCCTACAATGAGCAGTTCTTC.